Below are 14 T cell receptor beta chains sequenced from a single sample in a study of blood T cell repertoires in COVID-19. Only in-frame clones appear in the TCRdb table, and some are missing; sequencing was by immunoSEQ multiplex PCR. This table has around 380,000 clones, over 75% appearing once. Sequencing used PBMCs or T cells enriched from blood (not recorded which). The receptors were gathered from a man aged 30 to 39 who had recovered from COVID-19.

The CDR3 DNA reads as TGTGCCTGGAGTGGGGCTAGCGGGGGTACGCAGTATTTT. It codes for CAWSGASGGTQYF. This chain uses TRBV30 with TRBJ2-3; 10 nucleotides match TRBD2. Germline assignment: CDR1 GTSNPN and CDR2 SVGIG (reference sequence). Unmatched junction bases numbered 3, after V lost 1 base and J lost 8 bases. The CDR3 is 13 amino acids.

This chain connects TRBV19 to TRBJ1-2, with a possible D match to TRBD1 (6 bases). Germline V gene sequence: CDR1 LNHDA, CDR2 SQIVND (reference sequence). V was trimmed by 3 bases and J by 5 bases, leaving 13 bases between them. The CDR3 runs to 14 residues. The CDR3 DNA sequence: TGTGCCAGTAGTATCTGGGGGCAGGGGTATGGCTACACCTTC. It specifies CASSIWGQGYGYTF.

V gene TRBV5-1 combines with J gene TRBJ1-1; the match to TRBD1 covers 8 bases. Trimming took 0 bases from V and 2 from J; bases not matched to a gene: 3. CDR3 size: 15 residues. Germline V gene data show CDR1 as SGHRS and CDR2 as YFSETQ. CDR3 bases: TGCGCCAGCAGCTTGGTGACAGGGGTTAACACTGAAGCTTTCTTT. Translating it yields CASSLVTGVNTEAFF.

The chain recombines TRBV20-1 with TRBJ2-2; a weak D match, TRBD2 (6 bases). Per germline, CDR1 DFQATT and CDR2 SNEGSKA (reference sequence). The CDR3 contains 15 residues. Trimming stripped 3 bases from V and 5 bases from J, with 16 bases between. The CDR3 loop is CSASPQGLLTGELFF. CDR3 in DNA: TGCAGTGCTAGTCCTCAGGGACTTTTAACCGGGGAGCTGTTTTTT.

The chain recombines TRBV4-2 with TRBJ1-4; possibly TRBD1 for D (5 bases). Trimming took 1 base from V and 1 from J, leaving 10 bases between them. This CDR3 comprises 16 residues. Per germline, CDR1 LGHNA and CDR2 YNFKEQ. The CDR3 region is CASSQVQGITNEKLFF. The CDR3 bases are TGTGCCAGCAGCCAAGTTCAGGGAATAACTAATGAAAAACTGTTTTTT.

J is TRBJ1-5 and V is TRBV9, with D possibly being TRBD1 (5 bases). V gave up 3 bases and J gave up 6 bases, with 13 bases separating them. Per germline, CDR1 SGDLS and CDR2 YYNGEE. This CDR3 is built from 14 residues. The chain's CDR3 is CASSGSGGGQPQHF. CDR3 sequence (DNA): TGTGCCAGCAGCGGATCGGGGGGAGGTCAGCCCCAGCATTTT.

This clone came up once. The V call is TRBV27, the J call TRBJ1-5, with TRBD1 identical over 9 bases. CDR3 size: 15 residues. V was pared by 6 bases and J by 3 bases, with 6 bases of the junction left unmatched. CDR1 is MNHEY and CDR2 is SMNVEV in the germline V gene (reference sequence). For the CDR3, the DNA is TGTGCCAGCAGCCGGACAGGGGATGACAATCAGCCCCAGCATTTT. It is translated as CASSRTGDDNQPQHF.

The chain joins TRBV14 to TRBJ2-3; TRBD2 agrees at 8 bases. The V gene end was trimmed by 0 bases and the J gene end by 0 bases; junction bases not matched to a gene: 5. The CDR3 contains 17 residues. Germline assignment: CDR1 SGHDN and CDR2 FVKESK. The CDR3: CASSQDQAGASTDTQYF. CDR3 DNA sequence: TGTGCCAGCAGCCAAGATCAAGCGGGGGCTAGCACAGATACGCAGTATTTT.

The chain combines TRBV5-1 with TRBJ2-7; 7 bases are a match to TRBD2. Germline CDR1 reads SGHRS; CDR2 reads YFSETQ. This CDR3 has 15 residues. J was trimmed by 2 bases and V by 4 bases; bases with no gene match: 9. As DNA, the CDR3 is TGCGCCAGCAGCGCCTCCGGGACTATCCCCTACGAGCAGTACTTC. It encodes CASSASGTIPYEQYF.

The gene calls are TRBV6-2 or TRBV6-3 and TRBJ1-4; TRBD1 matches at 8 bases. V was clipped by 5 bases and J by 0 bases; unmatched bases: 2. The CDR3 has 15 amino acids. Germline CDR1 MNHEY, CDR2 SVGEGT. In DNA form, the CDR3 reads TGTGCCAGCAGTGTGGACAGGGCAACTAATGAAAAACTGTTTTTT. It specifies CASSVDRATNEKLFF.

This clone appeared a single time. The chain has TRBV28 and TRBJ2-2, with 10 bases fitting TRBD1. V dropped 1 base and J dropped 6; count of bases not matched to a gene: 5. The CDR3 loop spans 16 amino acids. The germline V gene has CDR1 MDHEN and CDR2 SYDVKM. The CDR3 DNA is TGTGCCAGCAGTTTATTTGGGACAGGGGAGGCCGGGGAGCTGTTTTTT. Encoded protein: CASSLFGTGEAGELFF.

V usage is TRBV27 and J usage is TRBJ1-3, with D possibly being TRBD1 (5 bases). The germline V and J ends were trimmed by 0 bases and 0 bases, with 15 bases remaining between them. Germline lookup yields CDR1 MNHEY and CDR2 SMNVEV (reference sequence). The CDR3 loop spans 18 amino acids. In DNA, the CDR3 is TGTGCCAGCAGTTTATCCAGGCGGGGCCTGAGCTCTGGAAACACCATATATTTT. It yields the protein CASSLSRRGLSSGNTIYF.

The chain couples TRBV5-1 to TRBJ1-2, with D unclear. The CDR3 spans 13 residues. Germline V gene lookup returns CDR1 SGHRS and CDR2 YFSETQ. The V gene lost 6 bases and the J gene lost 2 bases, with 11 bases spanning the gap. The CDR3, as DNA: TGCGCCAGCACCTTAACGGGGAACTATGGCTACACCTTC. Protein: CASTLTGNYGYTF.

The rearrangement joins TRBV6-6 to TRBJ1-2; TRBD1 aligns across 7 bases. Per the germline V gene, CDR1 is MNHNY and CDR2 is SVGAGI (reference sequence). CDR3 length: 13 amino acids. V gave up 5 bases and J gave up 8 bases; unmatched junction bases: 8. The CDR3: CASSTDRVQGYTF. The CDR3 DNA reads TGTGCCAGCAGTACCGACAGGGTCCAAGGCTACACCTTC.